A single sample gave rise to the 10 T cell receptor beta chains below, sequenced in a study of early T cells in non-severe SARS-CoV-2 infection. TCRdb re-analysed the 5' RACE reads in MiXCR, keeping a single row per CDR3 protein. Here the sample spans some 91,000 distinct CDR3 sequences, 13% being singletons. The sequenced sample was whole blood. The origin of the receptors is an adult who was a healthcare worker with PCR-confirmed SARS-CoV-2 infection or an uninfected control (not recorded which).

This sequence joins TRBV10-3 and TRBJ2-3, with D perhaps TRBD2 (6 bases). CDR1 is ENHRY and CDR2 is SYGVKD in the germline V gene. The CDR3 is 15 amino acids. Between the trimmed V and J ends, which lost 3 bases and 2 bases, there was a span of 12 bases. DNA of the CDR3: TGTGCCATCAGTGATGTCGGACTATACACAGATACGCAGTATTTT. Protein sequence: CAISDVGLYTDTQYF.

The chain links TRBV28 to TRBJ1-3; weak D call: TRBD1 (5 bases). Germline V gene lookup returns CDR1 MDHEN and CDR2 SYDVKM. With 2 bases removed from V and 2 bases from J, the gap between germline ends came to 10 bases. CDR3 length: 15 residues. CDR3 in amino acids: CASSLRGDPGNTIYF. The CDR3 bases are TGTGCCAGCAGTTTAAGGGGAGACCCTGGAAACACCATATATTTT. Based on the CDR3 plus reference TRBV28 and TRBJ1-3, the full variable domain is DVKVTQSSRYLVKRTGEKVFLECVQDMDHENMFWYRQDPGLGLRLIYFSYDVKMKEKGDIPEGYSVSREKKERFSLILESASTNQTSMYLCASSLRGDPGNTIYFGEGSWLTVV.

This clonotype was seen only a few times. The chain links TRBV5-4 to TRBJ2-6, with a weak D call TRBD2 (5 bases). The V end lost 1 base, the J end lost 1 base, and 6 bases lay between the germline ends. The germline V gene encodes CDR1 SGHNT and CDR2 YYREEE (reference sequence). The CDR3 is 15 amino acids. CDR3 in DNA: TGTGCCAGCAGCTTGCCGGGGTCTGGGGCCAACGTCCTGACTTTC. It is translated as CASSLPGSGANVLTF. Full variable domain (rest looked up from reference TRBV5-4 and TRBJ2-6): ETGVTQSPTHLIKTRGQQVTLRCSSQSGHNTVSWYQQALGQGPQFIFQYYREEENGRGNFPPRFSGLQFPNYSSELNVNALELDDSALYLCASSLPGSGANVLTFGAGSRLTVL.

There are many counts of this clonotype. The J gene is TRBJ2-3, the V gene TRBV24-1, with 10 bases identical to TRBD1. The CDR3 length is 16 residues. The germline CDR1 and CDR2 sequences are KGHDR and SFDVKD. V trimming: 1 base; J trimming: 6 bases; junction bases outside the gene matches: 6. DNA for the CDR3: TGTGCCACCAGTGATTTCCGGGACAGGGGCATGGATACGCAGTATTTT. Translation: CATSDFRDRGMDTQYF.

This clonotype was observed a few times. This rearrangement joins TRBV6-2 or TRBV6-3 to TRBJ1-5, with D possibly TRBD1 on 5 matching bases. Germline CDR1 is MNHEY and CDR2 is SVGEGT. The CDR3 spans 15 residues. V lost 6 bases and J 4 bases, leaving 16 bases between the germline ends. CDR3 sequence reads: CASSPWGEGNQPQHF. The CDR3 nucleotides read TGTGCCAGCAGCCCCTGGGGAGAGGGGAATCAGCCCCAGCATTTT.

There are many counts of this clonotype. The V gene is TRBV28, the J gene TRBJ2-2, with a weak D call TRBD1 (5 bases). The CDR3 has 15 residues. Between the trimmed V and J ends, which lost 0 bases and 0 bases, there was a span of 5 bases. Germline CDR1 is MDHEN and CDR2 is SYDVKM. CDR3 nucleotide sequence: TGTGCCAGCAGTTTATGGACAGCGAACACCGGGGAGCTGTTTTTT. Protein: CASSLWTANTGELFF.

The rearrangement uses TRBV29-1 and TRBJ2-7, with D unclear. With 3 bases removed from V and 3 bases from J, the gap between germline ends came to 6 bases. CDR3 length equals 11 residues. CDR1 and CDR2 from the germline V gene are SQVTM and ANQGSEA. CDR3 residues: CSVDVNYEQYF. CDR3 sequence (DNA): TGCAGCGTTGACGTGAACTACGAGCAGTACTTC.

This clonotype was found many times. V gene TRBV5-1 combines with J gene TRBJ2-1; perhaps D is TRBD1 or TRBD2 (5 bases each). Germline V gene data show CDR1 as SGHRS and CDR2 as YFSETQ. Trimming took 0 bases from V and 10 from J, leaving 17 bases between them. CDR3 length: 15 residues. The CDR3 reads CASSLGGAAQSEQFF. CDR3 coding DNA: TGCGCCAGCAGCTTGGGAGGGGCCGCGCAATCGGAGCAGTTCTTC.

Ten or more counts support this clonotype. V and J are TRBV4-3 and TRBJ1-5; D is ambiguous. Germline V lookup: CDR1 LGHNA, CDR2 YSLEER. Trimming shortened V by 8 bases and J by 1 base, and 12 bases separated the two germline ends. The CDR3 covers 14 residues. CDR3 loop: CASEERWSNQPQHF. The CDR3 nucleotides read TGCGCCAGCGAGGAACGGTGGAGCAATCAGCCCCAGCATTTT.

V and J are TRBV3-1 and TRBJ1-1; 8 bases map to TRBD1. Germline CDR1 and CDR2: LGHDT and YNNKEL (reference sequence). The CDR3 extends over 11 amino acids. V dropped 2 bases and J dropped 10; count of bases not matched to a gene: 0. CDR3 bases: TGTGCCAGCAGCCAAACAGGGGGAGCTTTCTTT. Translated: CASSQTGGAFF.